This TCR beta chain was identified during a study of T cells after posttransplantation cyclophosphamide. Study results and limitations: TRB clonality was highly associated with recipient CMV seropositivity and reactivation. Blood and skin or GI T cell repertoires showed limited TRB overlap. Donor CD8+ memory clones often dominated recipient blood repertoires at later times.

As concerns this clone: Its antigen remains unknown.

Peripheral blood was collected from the related graft donor on the marrow donation day. This CDR3 region has 15 residues. The table came from immunoSEQ multiplex PCR; TCRdb's copy has only in-frame clones and leaves some out. The sample has approximately 45,000 clones; about 91% are singletons. The chain links TRBV21-1 to TRBJ2-1; the table names TRBD1, a call not compared with the DNA. TRBV21-1 is given as a pseudogene. The material sequenced was PBMCs. The source of this sequence is a woman aged 45-59 years in good health and a related stem cell transplant donor. The CDR3 spells CASRKTGGRVNEQFF. Here the CDR3 DNA reads TGTGCCAGCAGAAAAACAGGGGGACGTGTCAATGAGCAGTTCTTC.